This T cell receptor beta chain is from a study of blood T cell repertoires in COVID-19 (dated by TCRdb to between 2020 and 2021). Regarding the research as a whole: The collaborator samples originated in the United States, Italy and Spain and spanned the acute and convalescent phases of COVID-19. The material from the prospective study consisted of cDNA or gDNA derived from T cells, B-cell-depleted T cells, or PBMCs. The dataset comprised deeply sampled blood TCRbeta repertoires from subjects exposed to, actively infected with, or recovered from COVID-19. The repertoires were released in a freely available public database intended as a resource for research on the immune response to SARS-CoV-2. Samples were obtained from the ongoing ImmuneRACE study (first 160 participants) and from about 1,300 subjects provided by 6 global collaborators. Sample metadata almost always included a de-identified subject ID, COVID-19 status, age in years and sex. Where available, HLA class I and class II types were obtained from metadata supplied by the sample provider rather than from assay-based typing. Overall study results and their limits: The quantity of clinical and demographic metadata differed by source and by participant and was supplied without curation.

TCRbeta CDR3 regions were amplified from genomic DNA by means of the immunoSEQ Assay, a bias-controlled multiplex PCR. Per the original workflow: The number of nucleated cells in each sample was estimated from the amplification of reference gene primers within the assay. To quantify the absolute abundance of each unique TCRbeta CDR3 rearrangement, sequence reads were collapsed and filtered. Productive Simpson clonality was computed per sample as the square root of Simpson's diversity index over productive rearrangements. Held by TCRdb, this immuneACCESS table contains in-frame sequences only and omits some clones. Under half of the omission traces to an unresolved V gene where checked; the cause of the rest is unknown. V, J and clone size reflect that table, while D and trimming were determined from the DNA. Recorded for this sample are 110,000 to 150,000 clones; around four fifths of them occurred a single time. Together, the top ten hold less than 7% of the sample.

Regarding this clone: Its antigen remains undetermined. No per-base quality is available; no much larger clone lies one base away.

Participants in the prospective study were enrolled through a virtual design, were aged about 18 to 89 years, and lived in about two dozen United States geographic areas. In the prospective study, cohorts were assigned on the basis of participant-reported clinical history obtained from a screening survey and a study questionnaire. ImmuneRACE Cohort 3 recovered participants were defined by two consecutive negative NP/OP PCR tests, healthcare professional clearance, or symptom resolution. In the prospective study, whole blood, serum and a nasopharyngeal or oropharyngeal swab were collected from each participant by mobile phlebotomists. Participants in the prospective study had the option to provide additional blood draws and questionnaires over a 2-month period. Before DNA extraction, prospective study blood samples were shipped either frozen or at room temperature. From a lookup of the germline V gene, CDR1 and CDR2 are SNHLY and FYNNEI. Measured from the cysteine to the phenylalanine, the CDR3 is 15 residues long. The entry retains the CDR3 DNA only, 45 bases that are in frame from base 1. The germline V end is reduced by 6 bases and the J end by 8 bases; junction bases left unmatched: 12.

The sample comprised PBMCs or T cells enriched from blood (not recorded which). The sequence derives from a woman in her thirties or forties who had recovered from COVID-19. The rearrangement combines TRBV2 with TRBJ2-1, with TRBD2 identical over 8 junction bases. In nucleotides, the sequence is TGTGCCAGCAGCGAAACGACTAGCGTTCTGGATGAGCAGTTCTTC. This translates into CASSETTSVLDEQFF.